This TCR beta chain was recorded in a study of blood T cell repertoires in COVID-19. About the research overall: Sources were T cells, B-cell-depleted T cells, or PBMCs; the material itself was cDNA or gDNA.

Participants, roughly 18 to 90 years old, spanned about 26 US areas. Membership in each cohort depended on participant-reported clinical history. This CDR3 is 16 amino acids long. The V gene's germline CDR1 is LGHDT and CDR2 YNNKEL (reference sequence). V gave up 5 bases and J gave up 4 bases; unmatched junction bases: 13. Study processing details: Estimation of nucleated cell counts was performed using reference gene primer amplification. Assay: immunoSEQ multiplex PCR; the TCRdb copy retains only in-frame clones and omits some. V and J calls and clone size are as listed in that table; D and trimming were resolved from the DNA. There are approximately 230,000 clones in the sample; about 90% occur only once, and around 6% lies in the top ten.

This sequence originates from a woman aged 25 to 39 with acute COVID-19. The rearrangement links TRBV3-1 (or the pseudogene TRBV3-2) to TRBJ2-7; 8 bases align to TRBD1. Source material: PBMCs or T cells enriched from blood (not recorded which). In nucleotides, the CDR3 is TGTGCCAGCAGCGATATAACCAGGACAGGGACGTACGAGCAGTACTTC. This sequence encodes CASSDITRTGTYEQYF.